A selection of T cell receptor beta chains follows, all from one sample in a study of response to subunit inactivated influenza vaccine. TCRdb re-analysed the RT-PCR reads in MiXCR, keeping a single row per CDR3 protein. The sample contains roughly 790,000 distinct CDR3 sequences, around 20% of which appear only once. The material sequenced was PBMCs from blood, taken more than 4 days after vaccination. All receptors come from a man aged 45-60 years who received an inactivated influenza vaccine. Each CDR3 is given with its conserved first and last residue. D genes are given only for firm matches. Clone sizes are given selectively: once, few, many, or a class where the clone is expanded.

CDR3nt: TGTGCCAGCAGTCGGGGGTTCCCTCTAAAGACCCAGTACTTC
CDR3aa: CASSRGFPLKTQYF
v_gene: TRBV6-1
abundance: NA
d_gene: NA
j_gene: TRBJ2-5

CDR3nt: TGTGCCAGCAGTCAGGACAGGGGGCACTCCTACGAGCAGTACTTC
CDR3aa: CASSQDRGHSYEQYF
v_gene: TRBV7-8
abundance: few
d_gene: TRBD1
j_gene: TRBJ2-7

CDR3nt: TGTGCCAGCATTTCTGATACAGGGTCGCTCTTCTACGAGCAGTACTTC
CDR3aa: CASISDTGSLFYEQYF
v_gene: TRBV28
abundance: few
d_gene: NA
j_gene: TRBJ2-7

CDR3nt: TGTGCCAGCAGCTTGGGGACTGGGACCTACAATGAGCAGTTCTTC
CDR3aa: CASSLGTGTYNEQFF
v_gene: TRBV5-5
abundance: many
d_gene: NA
j_gene: TRBJ2-1

CDR3nt: TGTGCCAGCAGCGGGACCGCCCGGGGGGCCAACGTCCTGACTTTC
CDR3aa: CASSGTARGANVLTF
v_gene: TRBV9
abundance: NA
d_gene: NA
j_gene: TRBJ2-6

CDR3nt: TGTGCCAGCAGGACCGCAGGGGGCATCACAGATACGCAGTATTTT
CDR3aa: CASRTAGGITDTQYF
v_gene: TRBV6-2/TRBV6-3
abundance: NA
d_gene: TRBD1
j_gene: TRBJ2-3

CDR3nt: TGTGCCAGCAGCGTTTTAAGCGGGTTTATCCAAGAGACCCAGTACTTC
CDR3aa: CASSVLSGFIQETQYF
v_gene: TRBV9
abundance: NA
d_gene: NA
j_gene: TRBJ2-5

CDR3nt: TGTGCCAGCAGTTCCCCAGCCGAATACGAGCAGTACTTC
CDR3aa: CASSSPAEYEQYF
v_gene: TRBV12-3/TRBV12-4
abundance: NA
d_gene: NA
j_gene: TRBJ2-7

CDR3nt: TGTGCCAGCAGTCCCGAAAGGAGCAGATATGAGCAGTTCTTC
CDR3aa: CASSPERSRYEQFF
v_gene: TRBV6-4
abundance: few
d_gene: NA
j_gene: TRBJ2-1

CDR3nt: TGCAGTGCTAGGCCACTAGCGGGAGTCCAAGAGACCCAGTACTTC
CDR3aa: CSARPLAGVQETQYF
v_gene: TRBV20-1
abundance: NA
d_gene: TRBD2
j_gene: TRBJ2-5

CDR3nt: TGCGCCAGCAGAAACTCCGGGACAGAAGCTTTCTTT
CDR3aa: CASRNSGTEAFF
v_gene: TRBV5-1
abundance: few
d_gene: NA
j_gene: TRBJ1-1

CDR3nt: TGTGCCTCCGCCCCACAGGGCTTAAACTACGAGCAGTACTTC
CDR3aa: CASAPQGLNYEQYF
v_gene: TRBV6-1
abundance: NA
d_gene: NA
j_gene: TRBJ2-7

CDR3nt: TGTGCCAGCAGAATGGGGTATTTGGGTGAGCAGTACTTC
CDR3aa: CASRMGYLGEQYF
v_gene: TRBV5-8
abundance: NA
d_gene: NA
j_gene: TRBJ2-7

CDR3nt: TGTGCCAGCAGCTTAAAAAGGGGCGGGGTGGGCACAGATACGCAGTATTTT
CDR3aa: CASSLKRGGVGTDTQYF
v_gene: TRBV7-8
abundance: few
d_gene: NA
j_gene: TRBJ2-3

CDR3nt: TGTGCCAGCAGCGTTAACGGAGAGAGCACAGATACGCAGTATTTT
CDR3aa: CASSVNGESTDTQYF
v_gene: TRBV9
abundance: NA
d_gene: NA
j_gene: TRBJ2-3

CDR3nt: TGTGCCAGCAGCGTAGCTGAGGGTTACGAGCAGTACTTC
CDR3aa: CASSVAEGYEQYF
v_gene: TRBV9
abundance: many
d_gene: NA
j_gene: TRBJ2-7

CDR3nt: TGTGCCAGCAGTTACGGACTAGCGGGAGGATCAGATACGCAGTATTTT
CDR3aa: CASSYGLAGGSDTQYF
v_gene: TRBV6-5
abundance: NA
d_gene: TRBD2
j_gene: TRBJ2-3

CDR3nt: TGCAGTGCTAGAGATCGGGGCGGAACTGAAGCTTTCTTT
CDR3aa: CSARDRGGTEAFF
v_gene: TRBV20-1
abundance: many
d_gene: NA
j_gene: TRBJ1-1

CDR3nt: TGTGCCAGCAGCACCGGACAGGGAAGTCAGCCCCAGCATTTT
CDR3aa: CASSTGQGSQPQHF
v_gene: TRBV2
abundance: NA
d_gene: TRBD1
j_gene: TRBJ1-5

CDR3nt: TGTGCCAGCACCGCCAGGGTAAACGATGAAAAACTGTTTTTT
CDR3aa: CASTARVNDEKLFF
v_gene: TRBV7-2
abundance: NA
d_gene: NA
j_gene: TRBJ1-4

CDR3nt: TGTGCCAGCAGGCCCTCCAGAAGGGCTAATGAGCAGTTCTTC
CDR3aa: CASRPSRRANEQFF
v_gene: TRBV12-3/TRBV12-4
abundance: NA
d_gene: NA
j_gene: TRBJ2-1

CDR3nt: TGCGCCAGCAGCGCTAGCGGGGCCAGCACAGATACGCAGTATTTT
CDR3aa: CASSASGASTDTQYF
v_gene: TRBV5-1
abundance: NA
d_gene: TRBD2
j_gene: TRBJ2-3

CDR3nt: TGCGCCAGCAGCCCTCGGGCAGGGGGCAGCAATCAGCCCCAGCATTTT
CDR3aa: CASSPRAGGSNQPQHF
v_gene: TRBV4-3
abundance: NA
d_gene: TRBD1
j_gene: TRBJ1-5

CDR3nt: TGTGCCACCAGTAAAAGATCCGACTTAGCTTACAACACAGATACGCAGTATTTT
CDR3aa: CATSKRSDLAYNTDTQYF
v_gene: TRBV24-1
abundance: NA
d_gene: NA
j_gene: TRBJ2-3

CDR3nt: TGTGCCAGCAGCGTAGCGGGCTCCCTCATCAATGAGCAGTTCTTC
CDR3aa: CASSVAGSLINEQFF
v_gene: TRBV9
abundance: NA
d_gene: NA
j_gene: TRBJ2-1

CDR3nt: TGTGCCAGCAGTCACCCCGGGACAGGGGAGTATGGCTACACCTTC
CDR3aa: CASSHPGTGEYGYTF
v_gene: TRBV12-3/TRBV12-4
abundance: many
d_gene: TRBD1
j_gene: TRBJ1-2

CDR3nt: TGTGCCACCTCGAGTAGCGGGACCGATGAGCAGTTCTTC
CDR3aa: CATSSSGTDEQFF
v_gene: TRBV24-1
abundance: NA
d_gene: TRBD2
j_gene: TRBJ2-1

CDR3nt: TGTGCCAGCGGCGGCTACACAGATACGCAGTATTTT
CDR3aa: CASGGYTDTQYF
v_gene: TRBV6-2/TRBV6-3
abundance: few
d_gene: NA
j_gene: TRBJ2-3

CDR3nt: TGCAGCGTTGAAGGAAACAGGGGGGAGACCCAGTACTTC
CDR3aa: CSVEGNRGETQYF
v_gene: TRBV29-1
abundance: many
d_gene: TRBD1
j_gene: TRBJ2-5

CDR3nt: TGTGCCAGCTCACCCCGACAGGGGAATTGGGGTGAGCAGTTCTTC
CDR3aa: CASSPRQGNWGEQFF
v_gene: TRBV18
abundance: few
d_gene: TRBD1
j_gene: TRBJ2-1

CDR3nt: TGTGCCAGCAGTGAGCTCGGAGGGCGTGAAGAGACCCAGTACTTC
CDR3aa: CASSELGGREETQYF
v_gene: TRBV2
abundance: NA
d_gene: NA
j_gene: TRBJ2-5

CDR3nt: TGTGCCAGCAGCCGGGGGGGCCTGGAGACCCAGTACTTC
CDR3aa: CASSRGGLETQYF
v_gene: TRBV7-2
abundance: many
d_gene: TRBD2
j_gene: TRBJ2-5

CDR3nt: TGTGCCAGCAAGGAGCGACTATTGAGCTCCTATAATTCACCCCTCCACTTT
CDR3aa: CASKERLLSSYNSPLHF
v_gene: TRBV2
abundance: NA
d_gene: NA
j_gene: TRBJ1-6

CDR3nt: TGTGCCAGCACCGGGACTAGGGGATCCGGCTACACCTTC
CDR3aa: CASTGTRGSGYTF
v_gene: TRBV6-1
abundance: few
d_gene: NA
j_gene: TRBJ1-2

CDR3nt: TGTGCCAGTTCCCCGACGCGAGCCAGGGACTTC
CDR3aa: CASSPTRARDF
v_gene: TRBV6-5
abundance: few
d_gene: NA
j_gene: TRBJ2-5

CDR3nt: TGTGCCAGCAGTTTTCAGGGGAGGGTCAATGAGCAGTTCTTC
CDR3aa: CASSFQGRVNEQFF
v_gene: TRBV28
abundance: NA
d_gene: NA
j_gene: TRBJ2-1